This entry lists 5 T cell receptor beta chains sequenced from one sample in a study of pediatric ulcerative colitis. Some clones are missing from TCRdb's copy, which holds only in-frame ones; the method was immunoSEQ multiplex PCR. The data contain tens of thousands of clones, 60% to 85% of them singletons. One to two pinch biopsies were taken from the rectum during colonoscopy. Sequences were obtained from gut tissue. Receptors were obtained from a girl aged 10-17 years with moderate ulcerative colitis.

The chain recombines TRBV21-1 with TRBJ1-3; the DNA was not used to check the table's D call, TRBD1. TRBV21-1 is described as a pseudogene. There are 16 residues in the CDR3. CDR3 loop: CASSKESGSSGNTIYF. The CDR3 nucleotides are TGTGCCAGCAGCAAAGAAAGTGGCAGCTCTGGAAACACCATATATTTT.

The J gene is TRBJ2-3, the V gene TRBV5-1; a weak D match, TRBD2 (6 bases). Trimming pared 6 bases from V and 5 bases from J, leaving 10 bases between. There are 12 residues in the CDR3. Germline V lookup: CDR1 SGHRS, CDR2 YFSETQ. In nucleotides, the CDR3 is TGCGCCAGCACGACGGGGGAAGATACGCAGTATTTT. This translates into CASTTGEDTQYF. The full variable domain, with the rest looked up from reference TRBV5-1 and TRBJ2-3, is KAGVTQTPRYLIKTRGQQVTLSCSPISGHRSVSWYQQTPGQGLQFLFEYFSETQRNKGNFPGRFSGRQFSNSRSEMNVSTLELGDSALYLCASTTGEDTQYFGPGTRLTVL.

This clone occurred once. The chain is built from TRBV29-1 and TRBJ2-3, with TRBD2 identical over 7 bases. This CDR3 comprises 17 residues. In germline, CDR1 is SQVTM, CDR2 ANQGSEA. V trimming: 8 bases; J trimming: 2 bases; junction bases outside the gene matches: 19. In nucleotides, the CDR3 is TGCAGCCTCGTTGGGAGGGCCTTTACGGAGACCACAGATACGCAGTATTTT. It encodes CSLVGRAFTETTDTQYF.

The chain couples TRBV7-6 to TRBJ1-6, with D unclear. Germline CDR1 SGHVS, CDR2 FNYEAQ. The V gene lost 5 bases and the J gene lost 7 bases, with 9 bases spanning the gap. This CDR3 is built from 13 residues. The CDR3 bases are TGTGCCAGCAGCGACGCCCGAAATTCACCCCTCCACTTT. Translating it yields CASSDARNSPLHF.

CDR3 nucleotide sequence: TGTGCCAGTAGTATCGGTCGTTCCTACGAGCAGTACTTC. It encodes CASSIGRSYEQYF. This sequence joins TRBV19 and TRBJ2-7; D not certain. Trimming stripped 3 bases from V and 1 base from J, with 7 bases between. The CDR3 consists of 13 residues. The germline V gene has CDR1 LNHDA and CDR2 SQIVND (reference sequence).